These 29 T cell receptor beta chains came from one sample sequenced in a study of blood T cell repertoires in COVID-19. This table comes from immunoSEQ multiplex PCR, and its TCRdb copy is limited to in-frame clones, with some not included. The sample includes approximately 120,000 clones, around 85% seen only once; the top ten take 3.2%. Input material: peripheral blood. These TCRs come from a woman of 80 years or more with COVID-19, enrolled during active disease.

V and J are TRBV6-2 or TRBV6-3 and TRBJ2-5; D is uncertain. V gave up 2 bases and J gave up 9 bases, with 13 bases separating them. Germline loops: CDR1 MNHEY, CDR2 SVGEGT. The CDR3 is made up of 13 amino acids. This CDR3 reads CASSYTPQAPQYF. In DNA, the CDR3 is TGTGCCAGCAGTTACACGCCTCAAGCGCCCCAGTACTTC.

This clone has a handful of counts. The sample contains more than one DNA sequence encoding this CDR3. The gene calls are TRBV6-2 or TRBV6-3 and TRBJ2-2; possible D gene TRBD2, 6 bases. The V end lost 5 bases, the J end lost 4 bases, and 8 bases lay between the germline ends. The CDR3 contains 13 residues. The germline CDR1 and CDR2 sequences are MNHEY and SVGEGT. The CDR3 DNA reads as TGTGCCAGCAGTCCGCGGGGCACCGGGGAGCTGTTTTTT. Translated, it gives CASSPRGTGELFF.

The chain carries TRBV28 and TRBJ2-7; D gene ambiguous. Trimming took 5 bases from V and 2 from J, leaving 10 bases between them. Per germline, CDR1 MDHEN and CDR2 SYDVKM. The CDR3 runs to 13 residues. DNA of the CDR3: TGTGCCAGCAGTCAGGTAATAACCTACGAGCAGTACTTC. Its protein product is CASSQVITYEQYF.

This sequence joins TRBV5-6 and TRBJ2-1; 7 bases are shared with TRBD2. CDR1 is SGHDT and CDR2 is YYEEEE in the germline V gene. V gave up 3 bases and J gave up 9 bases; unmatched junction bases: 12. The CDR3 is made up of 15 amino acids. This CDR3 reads CASSSRWAGAGEQFF. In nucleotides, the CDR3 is TGTGCCAGCAGCTCCCGTTGGGCGGGAGCGGGTGAGCAGTTCTTC.

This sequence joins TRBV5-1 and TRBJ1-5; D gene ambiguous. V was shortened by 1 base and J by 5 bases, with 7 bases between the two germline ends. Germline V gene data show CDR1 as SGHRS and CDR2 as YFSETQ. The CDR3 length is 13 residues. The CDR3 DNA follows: TGCGCCAGCAGCTTGATGGCGGATCAGCCCCAGCATTTT. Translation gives CASSLMADQPQHF.

The CDR3 sequence: CASSLWTSGGQETQYF. The CDR3 nucleotides read TGTGCCAGCTCACTCTGGACTAGCGGGGGCCAAGAGACCCAGTACTTC. This sequence joins TRBV18 and TRBJ2-5; TRBD2 aligns across 13 bases. With V trimmed by 4 bases and J by 1 base, 3 bases remained unmatched. The length of the CDR3 is 16 residues. Germline V gene lookup returns CDR1 KGHSH and CDR2 LQKENI. Combining the CDR3 with reference TRBV18 and TRBJ2-5 gives the whole variable domain NAGVMQNPRHLVRRRGQEARLRCSPMKGHSHVYWYRQLPEEGLKFMVYLQKENIIDESGMPKERFSAEFPKEGPSILRIQQVVRGDSAAYFCASSLWTSGGQETQYFGPGTRLLVL.

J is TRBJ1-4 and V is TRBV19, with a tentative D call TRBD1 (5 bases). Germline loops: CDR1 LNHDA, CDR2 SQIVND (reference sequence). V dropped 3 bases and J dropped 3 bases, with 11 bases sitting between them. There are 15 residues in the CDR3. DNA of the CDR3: TGTGCCAGTAGTATCCAGGGATCTTCTAATGAAAAACTGTTTTTT. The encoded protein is CASSIQGSSNEKLFF.

The CDR3 reads CASRPSDRGNYGYTF. CDR3 DNA: TGTGCCAGCAGGCCCTCTGACAGGGGGAACTATGGCTACACCTTC. The rearrangement joins TRBV6-5 to TRBJ1-2; 9 bases match TRBD1. The CDR3 covers 15 residues. Germline V gives CDR1 MNHEY, CDR2 SVGAGI. The V segment lost 6 bases and the J segment 2 bases; nucleotides outside the gene matches: 7.

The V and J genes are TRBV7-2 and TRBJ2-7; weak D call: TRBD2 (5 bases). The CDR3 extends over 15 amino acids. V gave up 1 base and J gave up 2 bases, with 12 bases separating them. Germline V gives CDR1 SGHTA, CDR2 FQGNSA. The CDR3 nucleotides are TGTGCCAGCAGCTTAGGGGCCGGGGAGACCTACGAGCAGTACTTC. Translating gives CASSLGAGETYEQYF.

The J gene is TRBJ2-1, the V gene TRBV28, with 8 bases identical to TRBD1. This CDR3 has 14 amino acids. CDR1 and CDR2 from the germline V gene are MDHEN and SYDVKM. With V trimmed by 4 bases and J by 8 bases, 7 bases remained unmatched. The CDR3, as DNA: TGTGCCAGCAGTTCCTCGGACAGGGCCGATGAGCAGTTCTTC. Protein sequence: CASSSSDRADEQFF.

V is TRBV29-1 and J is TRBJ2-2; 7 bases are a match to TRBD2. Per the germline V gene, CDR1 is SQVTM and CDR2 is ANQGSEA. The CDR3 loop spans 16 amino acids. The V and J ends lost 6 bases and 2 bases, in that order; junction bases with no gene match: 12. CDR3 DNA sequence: TGCAGCGTCCCCCGACCACTAGCGATTAACACCGGGGAGCTGTTTTTT. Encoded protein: CSVPRPLAINTGELFF.

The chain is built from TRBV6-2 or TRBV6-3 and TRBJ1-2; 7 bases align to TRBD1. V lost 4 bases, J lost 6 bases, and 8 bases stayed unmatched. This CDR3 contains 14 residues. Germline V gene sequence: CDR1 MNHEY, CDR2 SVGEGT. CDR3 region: CASSLLRTGNGYTF. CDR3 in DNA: TGTGCCAGCAGTTTACTTCGGACAGGCAATGGCTACACCTTC.

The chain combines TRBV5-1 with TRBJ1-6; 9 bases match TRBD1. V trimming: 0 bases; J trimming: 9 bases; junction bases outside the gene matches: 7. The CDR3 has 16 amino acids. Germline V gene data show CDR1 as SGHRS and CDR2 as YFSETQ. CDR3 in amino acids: CASSLAGTGRGSPLHF. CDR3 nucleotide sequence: TGCGCCAGCAGCTTGGCCGGGACAGGGAGGGGTTCACCCCTCCACTTT.

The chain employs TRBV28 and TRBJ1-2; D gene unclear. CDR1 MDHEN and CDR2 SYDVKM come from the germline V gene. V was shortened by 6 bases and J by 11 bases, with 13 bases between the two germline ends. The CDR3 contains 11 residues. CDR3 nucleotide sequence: TGTGCCAGCAGGAGACTAGGTTTGTACACCTTC. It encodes CASRRLGLYTF.

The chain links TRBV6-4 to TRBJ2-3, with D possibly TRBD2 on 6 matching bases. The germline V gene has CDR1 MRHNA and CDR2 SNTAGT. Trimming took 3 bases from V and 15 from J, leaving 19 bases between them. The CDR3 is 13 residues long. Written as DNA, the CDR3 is TGTGCCAGCAGTGAAGAGGAGGGGACGGAAATCTATTTT. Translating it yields CASSEEEGTEIYF.

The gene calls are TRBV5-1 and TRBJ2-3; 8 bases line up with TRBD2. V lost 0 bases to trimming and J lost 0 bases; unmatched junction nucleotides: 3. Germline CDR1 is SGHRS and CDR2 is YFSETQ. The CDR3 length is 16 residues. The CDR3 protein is CASSLATSGSTDTQYF. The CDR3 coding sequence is TGCGCCAGCAGCTTGGCCACTAGCGGAAGCACAGATACGCAGTATTTT.

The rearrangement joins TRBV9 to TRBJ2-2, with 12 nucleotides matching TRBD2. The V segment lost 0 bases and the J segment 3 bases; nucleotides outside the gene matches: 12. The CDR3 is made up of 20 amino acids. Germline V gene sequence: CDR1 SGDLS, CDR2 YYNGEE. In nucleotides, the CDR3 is TGTGCCAGCAGCGTAGATCCTCGGGCTAGCGGGAGGGCCCACACCGGGGAGCTGTTTTTT. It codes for CASSVDPRASGRAHTGELFF.

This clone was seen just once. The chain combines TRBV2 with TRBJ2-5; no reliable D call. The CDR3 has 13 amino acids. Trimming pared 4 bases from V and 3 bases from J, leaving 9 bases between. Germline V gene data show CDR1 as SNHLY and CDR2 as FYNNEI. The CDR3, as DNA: TGTGCCAGCAGTGTGACACCTAAAGAGACCCAGTACTTC. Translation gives CASSVTPKETQYF.

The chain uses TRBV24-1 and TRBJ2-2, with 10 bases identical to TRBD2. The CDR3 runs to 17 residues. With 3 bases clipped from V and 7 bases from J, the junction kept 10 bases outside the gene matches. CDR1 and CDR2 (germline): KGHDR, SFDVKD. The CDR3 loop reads CATSDGLAGVAIGELFF. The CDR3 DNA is TGTGCCACCAGTGATGGTCTAGCGGGAGTGGCTATCGGGGAGCTGTTTTTT.

The CDR3 reads CASSQAGTSSEQYF. The DNA of the CDR3 is TGTGCCAGCAGCCAAGCGGGGACTAGCTCCGAGCAGTACTTC. The chain joins TRBV3-1 (or the pseudogene TRBV3-2) to TRBJ2-7; TRBD2 aligns across 9 bases. The CDR3 spans 14 residues. The germline CDR1 and CDR2 sequences are LGHDT and YNNKEL (reference sequence). J was trimmed by 6 bases and V by 1 base; bases with no gene match: 4.

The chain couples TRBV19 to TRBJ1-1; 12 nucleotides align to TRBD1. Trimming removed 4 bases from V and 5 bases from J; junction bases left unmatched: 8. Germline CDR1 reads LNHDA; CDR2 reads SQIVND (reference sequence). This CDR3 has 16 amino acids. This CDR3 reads CASSRAGTGGGTEAFF. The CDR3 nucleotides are TGTGCCAGTAGTAGAGCCGGGACAGGGGGCGGGACTGAAGCTTTCTTT.

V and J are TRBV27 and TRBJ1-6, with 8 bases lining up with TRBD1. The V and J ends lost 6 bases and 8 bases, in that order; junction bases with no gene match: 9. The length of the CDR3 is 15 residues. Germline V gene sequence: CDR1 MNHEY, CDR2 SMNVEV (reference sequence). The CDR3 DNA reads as TGTGCCAGCAGCGGACAGGGTACCTCCTATTCACCCCTCCACTTT. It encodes CASSGQGTSYSPLHF.

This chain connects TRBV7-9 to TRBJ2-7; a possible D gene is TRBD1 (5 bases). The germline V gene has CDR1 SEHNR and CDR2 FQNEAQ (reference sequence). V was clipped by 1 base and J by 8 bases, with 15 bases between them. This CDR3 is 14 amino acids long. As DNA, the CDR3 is TGTGCCAGCAGCTTAGAAGGGGTTCCTCGCCAGCAGTACTTC. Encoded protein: CASSLEGVPRQQYF.

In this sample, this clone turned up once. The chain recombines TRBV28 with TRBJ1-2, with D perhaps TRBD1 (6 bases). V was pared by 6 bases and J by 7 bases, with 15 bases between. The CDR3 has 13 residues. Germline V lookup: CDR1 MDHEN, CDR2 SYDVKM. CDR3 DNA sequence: TGTGCCAGCAGCTCCTTACAGGGACGTGGCTACACCTTC. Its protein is CASSSLQGRGYTF.

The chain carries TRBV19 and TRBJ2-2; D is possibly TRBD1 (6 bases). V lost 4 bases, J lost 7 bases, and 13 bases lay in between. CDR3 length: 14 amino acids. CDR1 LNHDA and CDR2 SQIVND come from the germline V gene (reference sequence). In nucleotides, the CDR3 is TGTGCCAGTAGTACCAATACAGGGTACGGGGAGCTGTTTTTT. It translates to CASSTNTGYGELFF.

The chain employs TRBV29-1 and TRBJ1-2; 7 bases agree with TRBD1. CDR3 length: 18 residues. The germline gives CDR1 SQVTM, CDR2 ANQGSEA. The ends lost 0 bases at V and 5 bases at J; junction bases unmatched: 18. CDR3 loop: CSVEDLARKDRSLYGYTF. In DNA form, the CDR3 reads TGCAGCGTTGAAGATTTGGCACGAAAGGACAGGTCCCTTTATGGCTACACCTTC. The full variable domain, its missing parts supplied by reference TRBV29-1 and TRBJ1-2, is SAVISQKPSRDICQRGTSLTIQCQVDSQVTMMFWYRQQPGQSLTLIATANQGSEATYESGFVIDKFPISRPNLTFSTLTVSNMSPEDSSIYLCSVEDLARKDRSLYGYTFGSGTRLTVV.

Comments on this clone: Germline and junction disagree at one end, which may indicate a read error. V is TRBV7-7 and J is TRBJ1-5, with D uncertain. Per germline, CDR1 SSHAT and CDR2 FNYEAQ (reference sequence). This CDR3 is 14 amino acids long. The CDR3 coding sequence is TGTGCTAGCAGTCCAGTTTATAGCAATCAGCCCCAGCATTTT. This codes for CASSPVYSNQPQHF.

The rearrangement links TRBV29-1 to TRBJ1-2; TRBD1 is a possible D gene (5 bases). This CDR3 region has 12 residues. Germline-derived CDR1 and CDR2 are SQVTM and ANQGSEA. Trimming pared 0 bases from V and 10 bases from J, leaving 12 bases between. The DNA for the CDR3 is TGCAGCGTTGAAGACCAGGGTAGAGACTACACCTTC. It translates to CSVEDQGRDYTF. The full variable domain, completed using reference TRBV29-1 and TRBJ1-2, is SAVISQKPSRDICQRGTSLTIQCQVDSQVTMMFWYRQQPGQSLTLIATANQGSEATYESGFVIDKFPISRPNLTFSTLTVSNMSPEDSSIYLCSVEDQGRDYTFGSGTRLTVV.

CDR3 in amino acids: CASSKLYGTTYGYTF. The CDR3 DNA sequence: TGTGCCAGCAGTAAATTATACGGGACAACCTATGGCTACACCTTC. V gene TRBV28 combines with J gene TRBJ1-2; tentative D call: TRBD1 (6 bases). V shed 5 bases and J shed 4 bases, with 17 bases lying between them. From germline, CDR1 is MDHEN and CDR2 SYDVKM. The CDR3 runs 15 residues.